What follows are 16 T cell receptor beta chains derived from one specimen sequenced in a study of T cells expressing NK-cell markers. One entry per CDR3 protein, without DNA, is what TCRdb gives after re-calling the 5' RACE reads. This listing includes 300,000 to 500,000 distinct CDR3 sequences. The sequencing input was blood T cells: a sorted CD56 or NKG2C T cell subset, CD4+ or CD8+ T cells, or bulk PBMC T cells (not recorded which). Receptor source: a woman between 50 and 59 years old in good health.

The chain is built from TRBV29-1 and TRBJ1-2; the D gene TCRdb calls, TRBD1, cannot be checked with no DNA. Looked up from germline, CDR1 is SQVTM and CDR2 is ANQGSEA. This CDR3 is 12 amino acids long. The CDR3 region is CSVVGGAYGYTF.

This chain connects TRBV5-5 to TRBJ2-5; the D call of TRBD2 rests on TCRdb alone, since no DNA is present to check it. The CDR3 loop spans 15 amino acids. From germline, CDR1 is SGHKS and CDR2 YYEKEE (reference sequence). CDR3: CASSPLEAGEETQYF.

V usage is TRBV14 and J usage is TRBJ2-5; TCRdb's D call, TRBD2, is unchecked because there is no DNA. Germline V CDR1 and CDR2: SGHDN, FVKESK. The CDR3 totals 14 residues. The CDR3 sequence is CASSPRDFQETQYF.

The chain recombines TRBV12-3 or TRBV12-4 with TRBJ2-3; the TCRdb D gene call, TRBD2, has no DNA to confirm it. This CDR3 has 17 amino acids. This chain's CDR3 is CASSLEPAGVGTDTQYF.

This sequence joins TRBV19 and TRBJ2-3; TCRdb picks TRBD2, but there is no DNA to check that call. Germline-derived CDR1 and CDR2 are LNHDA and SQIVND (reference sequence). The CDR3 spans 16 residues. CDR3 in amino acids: CASRRVAGASTDTQYF.

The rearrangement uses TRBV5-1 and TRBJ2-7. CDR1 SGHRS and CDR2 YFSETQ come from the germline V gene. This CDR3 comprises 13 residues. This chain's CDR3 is CASSLALNYEQYF.

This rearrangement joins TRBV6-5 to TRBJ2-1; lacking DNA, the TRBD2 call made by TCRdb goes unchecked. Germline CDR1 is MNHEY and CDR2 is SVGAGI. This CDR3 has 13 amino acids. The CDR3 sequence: CASSQTRLARQFF.

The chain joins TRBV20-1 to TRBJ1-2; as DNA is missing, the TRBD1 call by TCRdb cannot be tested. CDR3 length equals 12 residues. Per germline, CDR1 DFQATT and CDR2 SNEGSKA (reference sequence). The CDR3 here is CSARGASYGYTF.

The CDR3 loop is CASSFRPLRGETQYF. The chain is built from TRBV7-2 and TRBJ2-5; the TCRdb D gene call, TRBD1, has no DNA to confirm it. Per the germline V gene, CDR1 is SGHTA and CDR2 is FQGNSA. This CDR3 is 15 amino acids long.

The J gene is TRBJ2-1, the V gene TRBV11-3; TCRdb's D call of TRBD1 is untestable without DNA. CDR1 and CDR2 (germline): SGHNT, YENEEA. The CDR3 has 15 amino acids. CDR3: CASSLRGTADNEQFF.

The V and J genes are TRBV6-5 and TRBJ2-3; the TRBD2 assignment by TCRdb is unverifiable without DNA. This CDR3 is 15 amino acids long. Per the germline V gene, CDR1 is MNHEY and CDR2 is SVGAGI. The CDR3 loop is CASRRLAGVGDTQYF.

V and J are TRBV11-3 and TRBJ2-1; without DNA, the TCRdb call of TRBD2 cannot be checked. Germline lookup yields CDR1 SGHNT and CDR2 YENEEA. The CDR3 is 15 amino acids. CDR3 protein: CASSSLTSGSKEQFF.

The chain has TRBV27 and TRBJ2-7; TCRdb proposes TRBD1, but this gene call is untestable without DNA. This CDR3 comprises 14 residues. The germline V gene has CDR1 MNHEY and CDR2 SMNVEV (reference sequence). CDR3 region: CASSSSGTGLEQYF.

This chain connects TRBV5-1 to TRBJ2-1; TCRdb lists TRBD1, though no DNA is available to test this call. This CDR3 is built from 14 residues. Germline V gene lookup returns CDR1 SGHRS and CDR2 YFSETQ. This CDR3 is CASSTGTDYNEQFF. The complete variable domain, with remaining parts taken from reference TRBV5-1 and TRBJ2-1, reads KAGVTQTPRYLIKTRGQQVTLSCSPISGHRSVSWYQQTPGQGLQFLFEYFSETQRNKGNFPGRFSGRQFSNSRSEMNVSTLELGDSALYLCASSTGTDYNEQFFGPGTRLTVL.

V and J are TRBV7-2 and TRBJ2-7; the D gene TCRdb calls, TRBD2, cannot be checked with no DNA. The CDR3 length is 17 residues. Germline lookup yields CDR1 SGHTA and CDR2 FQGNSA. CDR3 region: CASSLGRTSGRAYEQYF.

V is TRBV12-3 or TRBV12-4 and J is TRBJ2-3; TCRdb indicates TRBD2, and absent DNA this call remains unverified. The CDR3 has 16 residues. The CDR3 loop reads CASSLLAGGITDTQYF.